This is a list of T cell receptor beta chains from one sample in a study of beta chain features in type 1 diabetes. Sequencing was performed with immunoSEQ multiplex PCR; in TCRdb, only in-frame clones are kept and a portion is missing. The table lists hundreds of thousands of clones, about 14% of them singletons. Sequencing used naive CD4+ T cells from blood. These receptors originate from a young man with type 1 diabetes. The CDR3 runs from the conserved cysteine through the conserved F or W. A D gene is named only where the DNA matches it firmly. The listing skips clone size in some rows; elsewhere it reads once, few, many or a size class.

>NA|TRBV2|TRBJ1-6|NA
TGTGCCAGCACGGACACGAATAATTCACCCCTCCACTTT
CASTDTNNSPLHF
>NA|TRBV6-5|TRBJ1-2|NA
TGTGCCAGCAGTCTATACGAGGGTTATGGCTACACCTTC
CASSLYEGYGYTF
>NA|TRBV10-3|TRBJ2-4|few
TGTGCCATCAGTGAGTCGACTAGGGGACAAAACATTCAGTACTTC
CAISESTRGQNIQYF
>TRBD1|TRBV4-3|TRBJ2-7|few
TGCGCCAGCAGCCAAGATTCCCTAGGGGCAGGGGGAACCTACGAGCAGTACTTC
CASSQDSLGAGGTYEQYF
>NA|TRBV7-2|TRBJ1-2|few
TGTGCCAGCGGGAGAGGGAACTATGGCTACACCTTC
CASGRGNYGYTF
>NA|TRBV7-2|TRBJ2-3|NA
TGTGCCAGCAGTTCCCGTCTTTCCGGGACTCTCACAGATACGCAGTATTTT
CASSSRLSGTLTDTQYF
>NA|TRBV19|TRBJ1-5|NA
TGTGCCAGTAGTCCTCGGGGGGGCCATCAGCCCCAGCATTTT
CASSPRGGHQPQHF
>NA|TRBV11-2|TRBJ1-2|few
TGTGCCAGCAGCTTCACCAGAGGCCCCCACTATGGCTACACCTTC
CASSFTRGPHYGYTF
>NA|TRBV18|TRBJ2-1|NA
TGTGCCAGCTCACCACGAGGACGGAGGTCACTTTACAATGAGCAGTTCTTC
CASSPRGRRSLYNEQFF
>TRBD1|TRBV2|TRBJ1-2|few
TGTGCCAGCAACGGACAGGGGATGGACTATGGCTACACCTTC
CASNGQGMDYGYTF
>TRBD1|TRBV10-3|TRBJ2-6|NA
TGTGCCATGAGTGGGGTCCGAGGGATACAGGGGAGCGGGGCCAACGTCCTGACTTTC
CAMSGVRGIQGSGANVLTF
>NA|TRBV15|TRBJ2-7|few
TGTGCCACCAGCAGACCCGGGGCTTACGAGCAGTACTTC
CATSRPGAYEQYF
>NA|TRBV5-1|TRBJ2-2|NA
TGCGCCAGCAGCTTGTCAGGGAACACCGGGGAGCTGTTTTTT
CASSLSGNTGELFF
>TRBD1|TRBV2|TRBJ2-5|NA
TGTGCCAGCAGTTCGGACAGGGCCGGCGAGACCCAGTACTTC
CASSSDRAGETQYF
>TRBD2|TRBV14|TRBJ2-7|few
TGTGCCAGCAGCCAAAGGGACTACTACGAGCAGTACTTC
CASSQRDYYEQYF
>NA|TRBV7-9|TRBJ1-1|few
TGTGCCAGCAGCTTAGAATGGGGGTACACTGAAGCTTTCTTT
CASSLEWGYTEAFF
>NA|TRBV5-1|TRBJ1-1|NA
TGCGCCAGCAGCTTCGGGTCGAACACTGAAGCTTTCTTT
CASSFGSNTEAFF
>NA|TRBV20-1|TRBJ2-1|few
TGCAGTGCTACCTCCTACAATGAGCAGTTCTTC
CSATSYNEQFF
>TRBD1|TRBV19|TRBJ1-1|NA
TGTGCCAGTAGTATCGGGACAGGGGGCACCCCTGAAGCTTTCTTT
CASSIGTGGTPEAFF
>NA|TRBV7-9|TRBJ2-1|few
TGTGCCAGCAGTCCGAGTAATGAGCAGTTCTTC
CASSPSNEQFF
>NA|TRBV5-1|TRBJ1-1|NA
TGCGCCAGCAGCATGGCCCCCGACGCTGAAGCTTTCTTT
CASSMAPDAEAFF
>NA|TRBV28|TRBJ1-2|NA
TGTGCCAGCAGTTCGGGCCTAGTTTATGGCTACACCTTC
CASSSGLVYGYTF
>TRBD1|TRBV7-9|TRBJ1-2|few
TGTGCCAGCAGCCGGGACAGGCCCGGTGGCTACACCTTC
CASSRDRPGGYTF
>TRBD1|TRBV5-4|TRBJ2-2|few
TGTGCCAGCAGCTTGGCGACAGGGTCCGGGGAGCTGTTTTTT
CASSLATGSGELFF
>NA|TRBV27|TRBJ1-1|NA
TGTGCCAGCAGCTTAGGGGTGTCCACTGAAGCTTTCTTT
CASSLGVSTEAFF
>NA|TRBV7-2|TRBJ2-7|few
TGTGCCAGCACTACAGGGTTTGGCGAGCAGTACTTC
CASTTGFGEQYF
>NA|TRBV9|TRBJ2-7|few
TGTGCCAGCAGCGAGGGCCCCTTCTACGAGCAGTACTTC
CASSEGPFYEQYF
>NA|TRBV30|TRBJ2-3|NA
TGTGCCTGGGGAACGACAGATACGCAGTATTTT
CAWGTTDTQYF
>NA|TRBV7-3|TRBJ2-3|NA
TGTGCCAGCAGCCCCACCAGGGTGGATACGCAGTATTTT
CASSPTRVDTQYF
>TRBD1|TRBV27|TRBJ1-5|NA
TGTGCCAGCAGTTGGTCCGGGACAGGTAATCAGCCCCAGCATTTT
CASSWSGTGNQPQHF
>NA|TRBV11-2|TRBJ2-1|NA
TGTGCCAGCAGCTTAGCCACAGTTATGTATGAGCAGTTCTTC
CASSLATVMYEQFF
>NA|TRBV20-1|TRBJ1-1|few
TGCAGTGCACGAACCACTGAAGCTTTCTTT
CSARTTEAFF
>NA|TRBV5-6|TRBJ2-6|NA
TGTGCCAGCAGCTTCCCGGGTCCAAGCTCTGGGGCCAACGTCCTGACTTTC
CASSFPGPSSGANVLTF
>NA|TRBV7-2|TRBJ2-1|few
TGTGCCAGCTGCCAGACCGGCAATGAGCAGTTCTTC
CASCQTGNEQFF
>NA|TRBV10-3|TRBJ1-1|NA
TGTGCCATCAGTGAGTATAGAGAGAACACTGAAGCTTTCTTT
CAISEYRENTEAFF
>NA|TRBV7-2|TRBJ2-7|few
TGTGCCAGCAGCCCCCGACAGGCCAAAGGGTACGAGCAGTACTTC
CASSPRQAKGYEQYF
>NA|TRBV6-4|TRBJ1-5|NA
TGTGCCAGCAGTGACTCTATGGGTCAGCCCCAGCATTTT
CASSDSMGQPQHF
>NA|TRBV29-1|TRBJ2-5|NA
TGCAGCGTTGGGGGCCAGGGGCCCTTTCAAGAGACCCAGTACTTC
CSVGGQGPFQETQYF
>TRBD2|TRBV29-1|TRBJ2-7|NA
TGCAGCGTCGGGCGGGGGACCGAGCAGTACTTC
CSVGRGTEQYF
>TRBD2|TRBV4-3|TRBJ2-1|NA
TGCGCCAGCAGCCGGGGAAGGATTAGCGGGGGCCACAATGAGCAGTTCTTC
CASSRGRISGGHNEQFF
>NA|TRBV13|TRBJ1-1|few
TGTGCCAGCACCACATGGACGCTGGGCACTGAAGCTTTCTTT
CASTTWTLGTEAFF
>NA|TRBV7-2|TRBJ2-3|NA
TGTGCCAGCAGCTTTGGGGCAGCTACTAGCACAGATACGCAGTATTTT
CASSFGAATSTDTQYF
>NA|TRBV11-2|TRBJ2-5|NA
TGTGCCAGCTCCCCGAGGGGTCAAGAGACCCAGTACTTC
CASSPRGQETQYF
>NA|TRBV29-1|TRBJ1-1|NA
TGCAGCGTCGGGGAGCTCACTGAAGCTTTCTTT
CSVGELTEAFF
>TRBD2|TRBV7-8|TRBJ2-1|few
TGTGCCAGCAGCTCGACTAGCGGGGACAATGAGCAGTTCTTC
CASSSTSGDNEQFF